The TCR beta chain described here comes from a study of beta chain features in type 1 diabetes. In the study overall: Healthy donors and patients had similar age, gender and cell yields. The study's findings and limits: Reduced insertions and increased deletions marked VDJ junctions in type 1 diabetes patients. Sequencing used cDNA, and cells with high TCR expression could therefore be over-represented. Significant though moderate, a shortening of TCRB CDR3s appeared in all four CD4+ subsets of Type 1 diabetes patients. These data did not resolve whether HLA type affects TCRB rearrangement.

Concerning this clone itself: Its antigen is unidentified.

Expressed TCRB transcripts were sequenced because the entire RNA isolate underwent reverse transcription. Method: immunoSEQ multiplex PCR; TCRdb's copy keeps in-frame clones and lacks some. The table has fewer than 300,000 clones, roughly 20% seen once. The TCR originated in a woman between 35 and 50 years old with type 1 diabetes. Sequences were obtained from naive CD4+ T cells from blood.

CDR3 nucleotide sequence: TGTGCCAGCAGCGTAGCCATTGGGCCCCCGCTGTATACGCAGTATTTT. It yields the protein CASSVAIGPPLYTQYF. This chain uses TRBV9 with TRBJ2-3, with D hard to call. CDR1 is SGDLS and CDR2 is YYNGEE in the germline V gene. The CDR3 has 16 residues. Trimming cost V 0 bases and J 7 bases, with 18 bases left between them. Drawing the rest from reference TRBV9 and TRBJ2-3, the complete variable domain is DSGVTQTPKHLITATGQRVTLRCSPRSGDLSVYWYQQSLDQGLQFLIQYYNGEERAKGNILERFSAQQFPDLHSELNLSSLELGDSALYFCASSVAIGPPLYTQYFGPGTRLTVL.